This TCR beta chain is drawn from a study of cytomegalovirus exposure and HLA in healthy donors. Points on this clone: No antigen is known for it.

Germline V gene sequence: CDR1 MDHEN, CDR2 SYDVKM. The V end was cut by 7 bases, the J end by 4 bases, with 11 bases between. This CDR3 region has 13 residues. Findings and limits, study-wide: According to reports, the classifier identified cytomegalovirus status with high specificity and sensitivity. An analysis that was carried out later associated 16,000 or so TCR beta sequences with HLA alleles at 0.05 false discovery rate.

PCR involved 60 Vbeta and 13 Jbeta primers. The protocol was immunoSEQ multiplex PCR, while the TCRdb copy is restricted to in-frame clones and leaves out a portion. Its clone listing holds 220,000 or so clones. J is TRBJ1-3 and V is TRBV28, with D unclear. The sequencing input was PBMCs. The source of this sequence is a girl aged 2 to 10 in good health and CMV-seropositive. CDR3 region: CASNRGPGNTIYF. CDR3 DNA sequence: TGTGCCAGCAATCGGGGTCCCGGAAACACCATATATTTT.